This T cell receptor beta chain came from a study of early T cells in non-severe SARS-CoV-2 infection. This clonotype was counted many times. The germline V gene has CDR1 SNHLY and CDR2 FYNNEI. This CDR3 has 14 residues. V lost 6 bases, J lost 6 bases, and 6 bases stayed unmatched. Separate cDNA molecules each had unique molecular identifiers attached to them. TCRdb ran MiXCR on the 5' RACE reads and lists one entry per CDR3 protein. In the table there are about 64,000 distinct CDR3 sequences, around 11% of which are singletons. The sequenced sample was whole blood, obtained at baseline. The rearrangement joins TRBV2 to TRBJ1-5, with 9 bases aligning to TRBD1. This TCR derives from an adult who was a healthcare worker with PCR-confirmed SARS-CoV-2 infection or an uninfected control (not recorded which). The CDR3 here is CASSHRGPFQPQHF. CDR3 nucleotide sequence: TGTGCCAGCAGCCACAGGGGGCCTTTTCAGCCCCAGCATTTT.